Listed here are 25 T cell receptor beta chains from one sample, sequenced in a study of patients with pleural tuberculosis. TCRdb reprocessed the reads via MiXCR and lists one record per CDR3 protein. This sample has 45,000 to 60,000 distinct CDR3 sequences, with about 6.8% found just once. These TCRs come from a human donor with pleural tuberculosis.

In its sample, this clonotype was seen many times. This clone may be a read error of a much larger clone one base away. V usage is TRBV11-1 and J usage is TRBJ2-3; D is undetermined. CDR3 length equals 12 residues. V lost 4 bases, J lost 0 bases, and 2 bases lay in between. Germline-derived CDR1 and CDR2 are SGHAT and FQDESV (reference sequence). The CDR3 reads CASSSSTDTQYF. The CDR3 coding sequence is TGTGCCAGCAGCTCTAGCACAGATACGCAGTATTTT.

This clonotype was seen at least ten times. This sequence joins TRBV11-2 and TRBJ1-2; D gene uncertain. The CDR3 loop spans 14 amino acids. Germline-derived CDR1 and CDR2 are SGHAT and FQNNGV. Trimming stripped 1 base from V and 4 bases from J, with 10 bases between. CDR3 residues: CASSLGRVSYGYTF. The CDR3 region has the DNA TGTGCCAGCAGCTTAGGTCGGGTCTCCTATGGCTACACCTTC.

The rearrangement links TRBV30 to TRBJ1-1, with 8 bases identical to TRBD1. The ends lost 2 bases at V and 2 bases at J; junction bases unmatched: 7. The V gene's germline CDR1 is GTSNPN and CDR2 SVGIG (reference sequence). This CDR3 is built from 15 residues. The CDR3 DNA reads as TGTGCCTGGAGTATCCCCGGGACAGGTAACACTGAAGCTTTCTTT. It yields the protein CAWSIPGTGNTEAFF. Drawing the rest from reference TRBV30 and TRBJ1-1, the complete variable domain is SQTIHQWPATLVQPVGSPLSLECTVEGTSNPNLYWYRQAAGRGLQLLFYSVGIGQISSEVPQNLSASRPQDRQFILSSKKLLLSDSGFYLCAWSIPGTGNTEAFFGQGTRLTVV.

This clonotype was recorded at least ten times. This rearrangement joins TRBV12-3 or TRBV12-4 to TRBJ2-3, with TRBD1 matching 7 bases. Trimming took 8 bases from V and 2 from J; bases not matched to a gene: 10. The CDR3 totals 15 residues. The CDR3 nucleotides read TGTGCCAGCCCTTTAGGGGGCCAATCCACAGATACGCAGTATTTT. It yields the protein CASPLGGQSTDTQYF.

This clonotype was seen repeatedly, ten times or more. The chain employs TRBV12-3 or TRBV12-4 and TRBJ2-7; 7 nucleotides match TRBD2. This CDR3 comprises 12 residues. With 3 bases clipped from V and 4 bases from J, the junction kept 0 bases outside the gene matches. CDR3 sequence (DNA): TGTGCCAGCAGTTTGGGACTATACGAGCAGTACTTC. It codes for CASSLGLYEQYF.

This clonotype was detected many times. The chain uses TRBV11-1 and TRBJ1-6; D may be TRBD1 (5 bases). The CDR3 is 16 residues long. CDR1 is SGHAT, CDR2 FQDESV, per germline (reference sequence). V lost 1 base and J lost 6, with 13 bases in between. The CDR3 region has the DNA TGTGCCAGCAGCTTAGGAGGGACTAGCATTAATTCACCCCTCCACTTT. Amino acids: CASSLGGTSINSPLHF.

This clonotype has a count of ten or more. V is TRBV11-1 and J is TRBJ2-3; 7 bases fit TRBD1. The CDR3 totals 13 residues. Germline-derived CDR1 and CDR2 are SGHAT and FQDESV (reference sequence). V shed 5 bases, J shed 6 bases, and the junction held 5 bases outside the gene matches. CDR3 protein: CASSATGMDTQYF. The CDR3 nucleotides are TGTGCCAGCAGCGCGACAGGGATGGATACGCAGTATTTT.

At least ten counts were recorded for this clonotype. In DNA form, the CDR3 reads TGTGCCACCGGGACAGGGGACTCTAGCACAGATACGCAGTATTTT. It yields the protein CATGTGDSSTDTQYF. The J gene is TRBJ2-3, the V gene TRBV4-2; TRBD1 matches 10 bases. The CDR3 is 15 residues long. The ends lost 10 bases at V and 0 bases at J; junction bases unmatched: 7. Germline-derived CDR1 and CDR2 are LGHNA and YNFKEQ.

The table lists this clonotype with many counts. The chain combines TRBV11-2 with TRBJ1-2; D is undetermined. CDR1 and CDR2 from the germline V gene are SGHAT and FQNNGV. Trimming shortened V by 0 bases and J by 1 base, and 12 bases separated the two germline ends. This CDR3 comprises 16 residues. The CDR3 nucleotides read TGTGCCAGCAGCTTAGAGGGGAATCGAAATAACTATGGCTACACCTTC. Translated: CASSLEGNRNNYGYTF. Complete variable domain (other parts from reference TRBV11-2 and TRBJ1-2): EAGVAQSPRYKIIEKRQSVAFWCNPISGHATLYWYQQILGQGPKLLIQFQNNGVVDDSQLPKDRFSAERLKGVDSTLKIQPAKLEDSAVYLCASSLEGNRNNYGYTFGSGTRLTVV.

This clonotype was seen a handful of times. A much larger clone differs by one base, so this may be a read error. V is TRBV20-1 and J is TRBJ2-7, with D perhaps TRBD2 (6 bases). There are 14 residues in the CDR3. Trimming removed 1 base at V and 1 base at J, with 11 bases between. CDR1 is DFQATT and CDR2 is SNEGSKA in the germline V gene (reference sequence). Written as DNA, the CDR3 is TGCAGTGCTAGAGGCGTGGCGGGGTCCTACGAGCAGTACTTC. Residues: CSARGVAGSYEQYF.

There are many counts of this clonotype. This chain uses TRBV2 with TRBJ1-1, with unresolved D. The CDR3 runs to 11 residues. Trimming stripped 3 bases from V and 8 bases from J, with 7 bases between. Germline CDR1 SNHLY, CDR2 FYNNEI. The CDR3 protein is CASSDFREAFF. The CDR3, as DNA: TGTGCCAGCAGTGACTTCAGGGAAGCTTTCTTT.

Ten or more counts support this clonotype. The chain uses TRBV20-1 and TRBJ2-1, with D unclear. V was trimmed by 2 bases and J by 5 bases, leaving 19 bases between them. This CDR3 contains 16 residues. CDR1 DFQATT and CDR2 SNEGSKA come from the germline V gene (reference sequence). The CDR3 spells CSARPTLRTVDNEQFF. CDR3 coding DNA: TGCAGTGCTAGACCGACTTTGAGGACGGTCGACAATGAGCAGTTCTTC.

This clonotype was counted ten times or more. The chain combines TRBV11-1 with TRBJ1-2; TRBD1 agrees at 8 bases. CDR1 is SGHAT, CDR2 FQDESV, per germline (reference sequence). J was trimmed by 8 bases and V by 1 base; bases with no gene match: 3. The CDR3 extends over 13 amino acids. For the CDR3, the DNA is TGTGCCAGCAGCTTAGGGACAGGGATCGGCTACACCTTC. It specifies CASSLGTGIGYTF.

The J gene is TRBJ2-1, the V gene TRBV20-1, with D perhaps matching TRBD2 (6 bases). Trimming took off 6 bases at V and 9 bases at J, with 15 bases between the two ends. Germline V gene lookup returns CDR1 DFQATT and CDR2 SNEGSKA (reference sequence). This CDR3 region has 12 residues. CDR3 sequence: CSAGGNYGEQFF. The DNA of the CDR3 is TGCAGTGCCGGGGGAAACTACGGTGAGCAGTTCTTC.

This clonotype was seen at least ten times. The chain combines TRBV12-3 or TRBV12-4 with TRBJ2-7; 8 bases match TRBD2. This CDR3 contains 15 residues. After removal of 2 bases from V and 1 base from J, the junction contained 4 bases not matched to a gene. As DNA, the CDR3 is TGTGCCAGCAGTTTACGGGAGGGGCGATCCTACGAGCAGTACTTC. Translated, it gives CASSLREGRSYEQYF.

This clonotype occurred many times. The chain is built from TRBV6-2 or TRBV6-3 and TRBJ1-2, with a tentative D call TRBD1 (6 bases). The CDR3 consists of 12 residues. The ends were cut back, 8 bases at V and 4 bases at J, with 11 bases in the middle. The germline V gene encodes CDR1 MNHEY and CDR2 SVGEGT. In DNA form, the CDR3 reads TGTGCCAGCGGCGACAGGCCCTATGGCTACACCTTC. Amino acid sequence: CASGDRPYGYTF.

The chain joins TRBV6-5 to TRBJ2-7, with D hard to call. CDR3 length: 13 residues. Germline V gene sequence: CDR1 MNHEY, CDR2 SVGAGI. Deletions cut 0 bases from V and 3 bases from J, with 6 bases between. The CDR3 DNA reads as TGTGCCAGCAGTTACTCTGGCATCTACGAGCAGTACTTC. Amino acids: CASSYSGIYEQYF.

The V and J genes are TRBV29-1 and TRBJ2-3; D possibly corresponds to TRBD1 (5 bases). Germline CDR1 and CDR2: SQVTM and ANQGSEA. The CDR3 has 15 amino acids. Trimming pared 3 bases from V and 0 bases from J, leaving 13 bases between. Here the CDR3 reads CSVDPGQTSTDTQYF. The CDR3 DNA reads as TGCAGCGTTGACCCAGGGCAAACTAGCACAGATACGCAGTATTTT.

This clonotype came up a few times. The chain joins TRBV12-3 or TRBV12-4 to TRBJ2-3; D gene ambiguous. This CDR3 is 11 amino acids long. Trimming removed 6 bases at V and 3 bases at J, with 4 bases between. The DNA for the CDR3 is TGTGCCAGCAGGGAAACAGATACGCAGTATTTT. Protein sequence: CASRETDTQYF.

This clonotype occurred a few times. The V call is TRBV29-1, the J call TRBJ2-1; TRBD1 or TRBD2 may be the D gene (5 bases each). CDR3 length: 11 residues. V gave up 5 bases and J gave up 5 bases, with 7 bases separating them. Per germline, CDR1 SQVTM and CDR2 ANQGSEA. The CDR3 coding sequence is TGCAGCGTTTTGGGGGACAATGAGCAGTTCTTC. Residues: CSVLGDNEQFF.

This clonotype was recorded many times. The rearrangement links TRBV12-3 or TRBV12-4 to TRBJ1-3; perhaps TRBD1 as D (5 bases). This CDR3 has 15 residues. Trimming cost V 9 bases and J 0 bases, with 15 bases left between them. Here the CDR3 DNA reads TGTGCCAGTCAACAGGACCTGCTCTCTGGAAACACCATATATTTT. It specifies CASQQDLLSGNTIYF.

In this sample, this clonotype turned up a few times. This chain connects TRBV5-1 to TRBJ2-1, with 10 bases lining up with TRBD2. Trimming at V came to 0 bases and at J to 8 bases, leaving 5 bases not matched to a gene. Germline V gene lookup returns CDR1 SGHRS and CDR2 YFSETQ. This CDR3 has 15 residues. This CDR3 reads CASSLEGTSADEQFF. CDR3 DNA sequence: TGCGCCAGCAGCTTGGAAGGGACTAGCGCCGATGAGCAGTTCTTC.

This clonotype was seen repeatedly, ten times or more. This rearrangement joins TRBV4-2 to TRBJ1-2; no clear D. The germline CDR1 and CDR2 sequences are LGHNA and YNFKEQ. The CDR3 has 14 residues. V was pared by 2 bases and J by 0 bases, with 7 bases between. The CDR3 region is CASSQLTTNYGYTF. For the CDR3, the DNA is TGTGCCAGCAGCCAACTGACAACTAACTATGGCTACACCTTC.

This clonotype was seen many times. The chain joins TRBV4-2 to TRBJ1-6; possible D gene TRBD1, 6 bases. Trimming cost V 3 bases and J 1 base, with 10 bases left between them. The CDR3 has 16 amino acids. Germline lookup yields CDR1 LGHNA and CDR2 YNFKEQ. The CDR3 sequence: CASSQATGSYNSPLHF. CDR3 nucleotide sequence: TGTGCCAGCAGCCAGGCTACAGGGTCCTATAATTCACCCCTCCACTTT.

Ten or more counts support this clonotype. The rearrangement uses TRBV18 and TRBJ1-1; 7 bases fit TRBD1. Germline assignment: CDR1 KGHSH and CDR2 LQKENI. The CDR3 spans 14 residues. J lost 5 bases, V lost 8 bases, and 11 bases had no gene match. The CDR3 reads CASTTGTGGTEAFF. DNA for the CDR3: TGTGCCAGCACGACAGGGACCGGGGGGACTGAAGCTTTCTTT.